These T cell receptor beta chains were read from a single sample in a study of blood T cell repertoires in COVID-19. The repertoire was sequenced with immunoSEQ multiplex PCR; TCRdb's copy has only in-frame clones and lacks some. The sample gives 180,000 or so clones, over 75% of which show up once; approximately 9.9% is in the top ten. Sequencing was performed on PBMCs or T cells enriched from blood (not recorded which). Source of these receptors: a man aged 50-60 years who had recovered from COVID-19. Both conserved end residues are part of each CDR3. A D gene is named only where the DNA matches it firmly. A clone size is listed for some rows: how often the clone was seen (once, few, many), or a class if it is expanded.

cdr3_aa	cdr3_nt	clone_size	d_call	v_call	j_call
CASSRGDTQYF	TGTGCCAGCTCCAGGGGGGATACGCAGTATTTT	.	TRBD1	TRBV12-3/TRBV12-4	TRBJ2-3
CATSDGRAGGYEQYF	TGTGCCACCAGTGACGGGAGGGCAGGGGGCTACGAGCAGTACTTC	.	.	TRBV24-1	TRBJ2-7
CASSSQGPNQPQHF	TGTGCCAGCAGTTCTCAGGGGCCCAATCAGCCCCAGCATTTT	.	.	TRBV11-2	TRBJ1-5
CASRPAWTAGVEAFF	TGTGCCAGCAGACCCGCCTGGACCGCGGGGGTAGAAGCTTTCTTT	once	.	TRBV28	TRBJ1-1
CASRDLLYNRDREGYYGYTF	TGTGCCAGTAGGGACCTCTTATATAATCGGGACAGGGAAGGTTACTATGGCTACACCTTC	.	TRBD1	TRBV19	TRBJ1-2
CATRGGAPSGNTIYF	TGTGCCACCCGCGGGGGGGCTCCCTCTGGAAACACCATATATTTT	.	.	TRBV10-3	TRBJ1-3
CASSLRSSLDEQYF	TGTGCCAGCAGTCTCAGGTCCTCCCTGGATGAGCAGTACTTC	.	.	TRBV2	TRBJ2-7
CASSTTGSYGYTF	TGTGCCAGCAGTACGACAGGTTCCTATGGCTACACCTTC	.	.	TRBV6-5	TRBJ1-2
CASSPMGYGDKYF	TGTGCCAGCAGCCCTATGGGCTACGGGGATAAGTACTTC	.	.	TRBV3-1/TRBV3-2	TRBJ2-7
CASSQDVSSGVTGELFF	TGCGCCAGCAGCCAAGATGTATCTAGCGGGGTCACCGGGGAGCTGTTTTTT	.	TRBD2	TRBV4-1	TRBJ2-2
CASSWRTGGKETQYF	TGTGCCAGCAGCTGGAGGACAGGGGGCAAAGAGACCCAGTACTTC	.	TRBD1	TRBV11-2	TRBJ2-5
CASSQASGGVAGKYEQYF	TGTGCCAGCAGCCAAGCGTCCGGGGGGGTAGCGGGAAAGTACGAGCAGTACTTC	.	TRBD2	TRBV4-2	TRBJ2-7
CASSPSGTGVGTQYF	TGTGCCAGCAGCCCTTCCGGGACAGGGGTCGGGACCCAGTACTTC	.	TRBD1	TRBV28	TRBJ2-5
CASSGGAEYNEQFF	TGCGCCAGCAGCGGAGGGGCGGAATACAATGAGCAGTTCTTC	.	.	TRBV5-1	TRBJ2-1
CAISEPGTDGELFF	TGTGCCATCAGTGAACCTGGGACAGACGGGGAGCTGTTTTTT	.	TRBD1	TRBV10-3	TRBJ2-2
CSALRQGGYTEAFF	TGCAGCGCCCTACGACAGGGGGGATACACTGAAGCTTTCTTT	once	TRBD1	TRBV29-1	TRBJ1-1
CASSWDRTTGELFF	TGTGCCAGTAGTTGGGACAGGACCACCGGGGAGCTGTTTTTT	.	TRBD1	TRBV19	TRBJ2-2
CASSLVGSTDTQYF	TGTGCCAGCAGCTTGGTTGGCAGCACAGATACGCAGTATTTT	once	.	TRBV5-4	TRBJ2-3
CASSLIAGVTDTQYF	TGTGCCAGCAGTTTAATAGCGGGGGTCACAGATACGCAGTATTTT	.	TRBD2	TRBV27	TRBJ2-3
CASSSPGTGMDEKLFF	TGTGCCAGCAGTTCCCCAGGGACAGGGATGGATGAAAAACTGTTTTTT	few	TRBD1	TRBV28	TRBJ1-4
CASSPQGGEQYF	TGCGCCAGCAGCCCGCAGGGAGGCGAGCAGTACTTC	.	.	TRBV4-1	TRBJ2-7
CAITGTEGSEQYF	TGTGCCATCACAGGGACAGAGGGGTCGGAGCAGTACTTC	.	TRBD1	TRBV10-3	TRBJ2-7
CASSLEKGARVSPLHF	TGCGCCAGCAGCTTGGAGAAGGGGGCGCGGGTGTCACCCCTCCACTTT	once	TRBD1	TRBV5-1	TRBJ1-6
CASSLFGLAGGISTDTQYF	TGTGCCAGCAGTTTATTCGGACTAGCGGGGGGAATTAGCACAGATACGCAGTATTTT	.	TRBD2	TRBV28	TRBJ2-3
CASIGRGLGYGYTF	TGTGCCAGTATTGGAAGGGGTCTGGGCTATGGCTACACCTTC	.	.	TRBV19	TRBJ1-2
CASSRQGMYGYTF	TGTGCCAGCAGTCGACAGGGAATGTATGGCTACACCTTC	few	TRBD1	TRBV12-3/TRBV12-4	TRBJ1-2
CASSWDRVNEKLFF	TGTGCCAGCAGCTGGGACAGGGTAAATGAAAAACTGTTTTTT	.	TRBD1	TRBV7-2	TRBJ1-4
CASSQEQGTAFF	TGTGCCAGCAGCCAAGAGCAGGGGACAGCTTTCTTT	.	.	TRBV3-1/TRBV3-2	TRBJ1-1
CASSLFYGSVDTGELFF	TGCGCCAGCAGCTTATTTTACGGGAGCGTCGACACCGGGGAGCTGTTTTTT	.	.	TRBV5-1	TRBJ2-2
CAWVRGHPEAFF	TGTGCCTGGGTCAGGGGCCACCCTGAAGCTTTCTTT	.	.	TRBV30	TRBJ1-1
CASSLTGQGLSGANVLTF	TGTGCCAGCAGTTTAACCGGACAGGGGTTGTCTGGGGCCAACGTCCTGACTTTC	once	TRBD1	TRBV7-3	TRBJ2-6
CASSTWGGFSYNEQFF	TGTGCCAGCAGTACCTGGGGGGGATTCTCCTACAATGAGCAGTTCTTC	.	TRBD2	TRBV28	TRBJ2-1
CASSRIPGTGSAGELFF	TGTGCCAGCAGCCGTATACCCGGGACAGGGAGCGCCGGGGAGCTGTTTTTT	.	TRBD1	TRBV7-6	TRBJ2-2
CASSQAGEANEKLFF	TGTGCCAGCAGCCAAGCGGGAGAGGCTAATGAAAAACTGTTTTTT	.	.	TRBV6-2/TRBV6-3	TRBJ1-4
CASRLDGGTGVHKPRGGYTF	TGTGCAAGTCGCTTAGACGGTGGGACAGGGGTCCACAAGCCTAGAGGGGGCTACACCTTC	.	.	TRBV12-2	TRBJ1-2
CASSPDRDTEAFF	TGTGCCAGTAGTCCCGACAGGGACACTGAAGCTTTCTTT	.	TRBD1	TRBV19	TRBJ1-1
CASSSLAGADTQYF	TGTGCCAGCAGTTCCCTAGCGGGAGCAGATACGCAGTATTTT	.	TRBD2	TRBV6-5	TRBJ2-3
CASSRLAGGQTGELFF	TGTGCCAGCAGCCGTCTAGCGGGGGGGCAGACCGGGGAGCTGTTTTTT	.	TRBD2	TRBV3-1/TRBV3-2	TRBJ2-2
CASSLGQGSGRAFF	TGTGCCAGCAGCCTGGGACAGGGTTCTGGTCGGGCTTTCTTT	.	TRBD1	TRBV3-1/TRBV3-2	TRBJ1-1
CATSKAGGPVETQYF	TGTGCCACCAGTAAGGCGGGAGGGCCTGTAGAGACCCAGTACTTC	.	TRBD2	TRBV24-1	TRBJ2-5
CASSLSGTGELFF	TGCGCCAGCAGCTTGTCAGGGACCGGGGAGCTGTTTTTT	once	.	TRBV5-1	TRBJ2-2
CASISGGGSNQPQHF	TGTGCCAGCATATCAGGGGGTGGAAGCAATCAGCCCCAGCATTTT	few	TRBD1	TRBV28	TRBJ1-5
CAIRQNTEAFF	TGTGCCATCAGACAGAACACTGAAGCTTTCTTT	.	.	TRBV10-3	TRBJ1-1
CASSLAPPAGRTYEQYF	TGTGCCAGCAGCTTAGCACCTCCCGCGGGGCGGACCTACGAGCAGTACTTC	.	.	TRBV7-2	TRBJ2-7
CASRPAGVNTEAFF	TGTGCCAGCAGGCCGGCAGGGGTGAACACTGAAGCTTTCTTT	.	.	TRBV2	TRBJ1-1
CASRLAGGSYEQYF	TGTGCCAGCAGGTTAGCGGGAGGTTCCTACGAGCAGTACTTC	.	TRBD2	TRBV5-4	TRBJ2-7
CASSYGLAGGGETQYF	TGTGCCAGCAGTTACGGGTTAGCGGGAGGGGGGGAGACCCAGTACTTC	.	TRBD2	TRBV6-6	TRBJ2-5
CASSRDRATYEQYF	TGCGCCAGCAGCCGGGACAGGGCAACCTACGAGCAGTACTTC	once	TRBD1	TRBV5-1	TRBJ2-7
CASSYSGQADTGELFF	TGTGCCAGCAGCTATTCTGGACAGGCCGACACCGGGGAGCTGTTTTTT	.	TRBD1	TRBV5-5	TRBJ2-2
CASSTQGSNYGYTF	TGTGCCAGCAGTACACAGGGCTCCAACTATGGCTACACCTTC	once	.	TRBV28	TRBJ1-2
CAWSVPSAFTDTQYF	TGTGCCTGGAGTGTACCTAGCGCGTTCACAGATACGCAGTATTTT	.	.	TRBV30	TRBJ2-3
CAIGTTGGATDTQYF	TGTGCCATCGGAACAACAGGGGGGGCCACAGATACGCAGTATTTT	.	.	TRBV10-3	TRBJ2-3
CASRQTGAGNTIYF	TGTGCCAGCAGACAAACAGGGGCTGGAAACACCATATATTTT	few	TRBD1	TRBV14	TRBJ1-3
CATLSRTGAYGYTF	TGTGCTACCCTCTCGAGAACAGGGGCCTATGGCTACACCTTC	.	TRBD1	TRBV4-2	TRBJ1-2
CAISESPPRSLNQPQHF	TGTGCCATCAGTGAGAGCCCCCCTCGGAGCCTAAATCAGCCCCAGCATTTT	.	.	TRBV10-3	TRBJ1-5
CASSNFGRANQPQHF	TGTGCCAGCAGCAACTTCGGCAGGGCCAATCAGCCCCAGCATTTT	.	.	TRBV7-9	TRBJ1-5
CASSGGLAVTYNEQFF	TGTGCCAGCAGCGGCGGACTAGCGGTGACCTACAATGAGCAGTTCTTC	.	TRBD2	TRBV9	TRBJ2-1
CASSVTGDSPYGYTF	TGTGCCAGCAGCGTGACGGGGGACTCTCCGTATGGCTACACCTTC	.	.	TRBV9	TRBJ1-2
CASSSRSQANYGYTF	TGTGCCAGCAGTTCCAGGTCCCAGGCAAACTATGGCTACACCTTC	.	.	TRBV27	TRBJ1-2
CASSPYRGTGGEETQYF	TGTGCCAGCAGCCCCTATCGAGGAACGGGCGGGGAAGAGACCCAGTACTTC	.	.	TRBV3-1/TRBV3-2	TRBJ2-5